These T cell receptor beta chains were read from a single sample in a study of blood T cell repertoires in COVID-19. The method was immunoSEQ multiplex PCR; TCRdb's version includes in-frame clones alone and lacks a portion of them. The data show 150,000 to 190,000 clones, roughly nine tenths seen once. Sequenced material: peripheral blood. These receptors were obtained from a middle-aged woman with acute or convalescent COVID-19. The CDR3 runs from the conserved cysteine through the conserved F or W. D genes are given only for firm matches. Only part of the rows carry a size: once, few, many, or a class if the clone is expanded.

j_gene: TRBJ1-4
v_gene: TRBV7-9
d_gene: TRBD1
abundance: .
CDR3aa: CASSLWTGGREKLFF
CDR3nt: TGTGCCAGCAGCTTATGGACAGGGGGGAGAGAAAAACTGTTTTTT

j_gene: TRBJ1-2
v_gene: TRBV5-4
d_gene: TRBD1
abundance: .
CDR3aa: CASSQWTGGIGGYTF
CDR3nt: TGTGCCAGCAGCCAGTGGACAGGGGGCATCGGCGGCTACACCTTC

j_gene: TRBJ1-6
v_gene: TRBV9
d_gene: TRBD1
abundance: once
CDR3aa: CASSADRDSPLHF
CDR3nt: TGTGCCAGCAGCGCGGACAGGGATTCACCCCTCCACTTT

j_gene: TRBJ2-1
v_gene: TRBV9
d_gene: .
abundance: many
CDR3aa: CASSVETSNEQFF
CDR3nt: TGTGCCAGCAGCGTGGAGACTAGCAATGAGCAGTTCTTC

j_gene: TRBJ1-4
v_gene: TRBV29-1
d_gene: TRBD1
abundance: .
CDR3aa: CSVETGGEGKLFF
CDR3nt: TGCAGCGTTGAAACAGGGGGCGAAGGAAAACTGTTTTTT

j_gene: TRBJ2-7
v_gene: TRBV19
d_gene: TRBD2
abundance: .
CDR3aa: CASSGQSGRTTYEQYF
CDR3nt: TGTGCCAGTAGTGGCCAAAGCGGGAGGACCACCTACGAGCAGTACTTC

j_gene: TRBJ2-7
v_gene: TRBV24-1
d_gene: .
abundance: .
CDR3aa: CATSGDTYEQYF
CDR3nt: TGTGCCACCTCAGGGGATACCTACGAGCAGTACTTC

j_gene: TRBJ2-3
v_gene: TRBV7-9
d_gene: .
abundance: .
CDR3aa: CASRTLRDTQYF
CDR3nt: TGTGCCAGCAGAACCCTAAGAGATACGCAGTATTTT

j_gene: TRBJ1-1
v_gene: TRBV30
d_gene: .
abundance: .
CDR3aa: CAWQAKTGYTEAFF
CDR3nt: TGTGCCTGGCAAGCGAAAACTGGATACACTGAAGCTTTCTTT

j_gene: TRBJ1-1
v_gene: TRBV5-4
d_gene: .
abundance: .
CDR3aa: CASSLARGDTEAFF
CDR3nt: TGTGCCAGCAGCTTGGCCCGGGGTGACACTGAAGCTTTCTTT

j_gene: TRBJ2-7
v_gene: TRBV28
d_gene: .
abundance: medium-sized
CDR3aa: CASSLKAAGNQSKPHYEQYF
CDR3nt: TGTGCCAGCAGTTTAAAGGCCGCGGGGAATCAGTCGAAACCCCACTACGAGCAGTACTTC

j_gene: TRBJ1-4
v_gene: TRBV7-9
d_gene: .
abundance: .
CDR3aa: CASSLFGSNEKLFF
CDR3nt: TGTGCCAGCAGCTTATTCGGTTCTAATGAAAAACTGTTTTTT

j_gene: TRBJ1-5
v_gene: TRBV27
d_gene: TRBD1
abundance: .
CDR3aa: CASRIGTDQPQHF
CDR3nt: TGTGCCAGCAGAATCGGGACAGATCAGCCCCAGCATTTT

j_gene: TRBJ2-1
v_gene: TRBV7-6
d_gene: TRBD1
abundance: .
CDR3aa: CASSRLTGSYNEQFF
CDR3nt: TGTGCCAGCAGCCGCTTGACAGGGAGTTACAATGAGCAGTTCTTC

j_gene: TRBJ2-3
v_gene: TRBV6-4
d_gene: TRBD2
abundance: .
CDR3aa: CASSESGGARTDTQYF
CDR3nt: TGTGCCAGCAGTGAAAGCGGGGGGGCACGCACAGATACGCAGTATTTT

j_gene: TRBJ1-1
v_gene: TRBV4-2
d_gene: .
abundance: .
CDR3aa: CASSLEDRTNTEAFF
CDR3nt: TGTGCCAGCAGCCTAGAGGACAGAACGAACACTGAAGCTTTCTTT

j_gene: TRBJ2-3
v_gene: TRBV2
d_gene: TRBD1
abundance: .
CDR3aa: CASSHPGGTGTDTQYF
CDR3nt: TGTGCCAGCAGCCACCCAGGGGGCACCGGCACAGATACGCAGTATTTT

j_gene: TRBJ1-1
v_gene: TRBV18
d_gene: .
abundance: .
CDR3aa: CASSPSIGGRLNTEAFF
CDR3nt: TGTGCCAGCTCACCGTCCATCGGGGGGCGGCTGAACACTGAAGCTTTCTTT

j_gene: TRBJ2-2
v_gene: TRBV4-2
d_gene: TRBD2
abundance: .
CDR3aa: CASSQAGGGNYTGELFF
CDR3nt: TGTGCCAGCAGCCAAGCGGGAGGCGGGAATTACACCGGGGAGCTGTTTTTT

j_gene: TRBJ1-3
v_gene: TRBV30
d_gene: TRBD1
abundance: .
CDR3aa: CAWRPSGQGSSGNTIYF
CDR3nt: TGTGCCTGGAGACCCTCAGGACAGGGAAGCTCTGGAAACACCATATATTTT

j_gene: TRBJ2-1
v_gene: TRBV7-9
d_gene: .
abundance: .
CDR3aa: CASSGGQMSYNEQFF
CDR3nt: TGTGCCAGCTCCGGAGGACAGATGAGTTACAATGAGCAGTTCTTC

j_gene: TRBJ2-5
v_gene: TRBV29-1
d_gene: .
abundance: .
CDR3aa: CSVEVVETQYF
CDR3nt: TGCAGCGTTGAAGTCGTAGAGACCCAGTACTTC

j_gene: TRBJ2-6
v_gene: TRBV12-3/TRBV12-4
d_gene: .
abundance: .
CDR3aa: CASAMAGANVLTF
CDR3nt: TGTGCCAGCGCTATGGCTGGGGCCAACGTCCTGACTTTC

j_gene: TRBJ2-5
v_gene: TRBV2
d_gene: .
abundance: once
CDR3aa: CASSEAWASSQETQYF
CDR3nt: TGTGCCAGCAGTGAAGCGTGGGCTAGCAGCCAAGAGACCCAGTACTTC

j_gene: TRBJ2-2
v_gene: TRBV7-9
d_gene: .
abundance: .
CDR3aa: CASSQSRGNFRQTGELFF
CDR3nt: TGTGCCAGCAGCCAGAGTCGGGGAAATTTCAGGCAGACCGGGGAGCTGTTTTTT

j_gene: TRBJ2-3
v_gene: TRBV2
d_gene: TRBD2
abundance: .
CDR3aa: CASSEAGTSGSVFYTQYF
CDR3nt: TGTGCCAGCAGTGAAGCGGGGACTAGCGGGAGCGTTTTTTACACGCAGTATTTT

j_gene: TRBJ2-3
v_gene: TRBV27
d_gene: .
abundance: .
CDR3aa: CASSPPPGQGTDTQYF
CDR3nt: TGTGCCAGCAGCCCTCCGCCCGGCCAGGGCACAGATACGCAGTATTTT

j_gene: TRBJ2-4
v_gene: TRBV29-1
d_gene: .
abundance: .
CDR3aa: CSVEPGHPKNIQYF
CDR3nt: TGCAGCGTTGAACCGGGACACCCCAAAAACATTCAGTACTTC

j_gene: TRBJ2-3
v_gene: TRBV5-6
d_gene: .
abundance: .
CDR3aa: CASSLWERYVQYF
CDR3nt: TGTGCCAGCAGCTTATGGGAGCGCTACGTGCAGTATTTT

j_gene: TRBJ1-3
v_gene: TRBV7-3
d_gene: .
abundance: .
CDR3aa: CASSFLPSDTIYF
CDR3nt: TGTGCCAGCAGCTTCCTTCCCTCGGACACCATATATTTT

j_gene: TRBJ2-2
v_gene: TRBV24-1
d_gene: TRBD1
abundance: .
CDR3aa: CATSPDRGVNTGELFF
CDR3nt: TGTGCCACCAGCCCAGACAGGGGAGTGAACACCGGGGAGCTGTTTTTT

j_gene: TRBJ2-3
v_gene: TRBV10-3
d_gene: TRBD2
abundance: .
CDR3aa: CAISVPSSGVTDTQYF
CDR3nt: TGTGCCATCAGTGTCCCCTCTAGCGGGGTCACAGATACGCAGTATTTT

j_gene: TRBJ2-6
v_gene: TRBV5-1
d_gene: TRBD1
abundance: few
CDR3aa: CASTLEWTGGRGANVLTF
CDR3nt: TGCGCCAGCACCCTGGAATGGACAGGGGGCAGGGGGGCCAACGTCCTGACTTTC

j_gene: TRBJ1-2
v_gene: TRBV18
d_gene: TRBD1
abundance: .
CDR3aa: CASSPRAGGASIGYTF
CDR3nt: TGTGCCAGCTCACCACGTGCAGGGGGCGCCTCCATTGGCTACACCTTC

j_gene: TRBJ2-3
v_gene: TRBV5-1
d_gene: TRBD2
abundance: .
CDR3aa: CASSVSLAADTQYF
CDR3nt: TGCGCCAGCAGCGTGTCACTAGCGGCCGATACGCAGTATTTT

j_gene: TRBJ2-1
v_gene: TRBV29-1
d_gene: TRBD2
abundance: .
CDR3aa: CSVRTSGRADEQFF
CDR3nt: TGCAGCGTTCGGACTAGCGGGAGAGCGGATGAGCAGTTCTTC

j_gene: TRBJ1-6
v_gene: TRBV11-2
d_gene: TRBD1
abundance: .
CDR3aa: CASSRDRDSPLHF
CDR3nt: TGTGCCAGCAGCCGTGACAGGGATTCACCCCTCCACTTT

j_gene: TRBJ2-7
v_gene: TRBV27
d_gene: TRBD2
abundance: .
CDR3aa: CASSSTLAGRPYEQYF
CDR3nt: TGTGCCAGCAGTTCCACATTAGCGGGGCGACCCTACGAGCAGTACTTC

j_gene: TRBJ2-2
v_gene: TRBV9
d_gene: .
abundance: .
CDR3aa: CASSVGRTSNTGELFF
CDR3nt: TGTGCCAGCAGCGTAGGTAGGACATCGAACACCGGGGAGCTGTTTTTT

j_gene: TRBJ2-3
v_gene: TRBV24-1
d_gene: TRBD1
abundance: .
CDR3aa: CATSDFRDRVSTDTQYF
CDR3nt: TGTGCCACCAGTGATTTTAGGGACAGGGTGAGCACAGATACGCAGTATTTT

j_gene: TRBJ2-1
v_gene: TRBV9
d_gene: TRBD2
abundance: .
CDR3aa: CASSVGTSGVNEQFF
CDR3nt: TGTGCCAGCAGCGTAGGGACTAGCGGAGTCAATGAGCAGTTCTTC

j_gene: TRBJ1-4
v_gene: TRBV2
d_gene: .
abundance: .
CDR3aa: CASIPQRGNEKLFF
CDR3nt: TGTGCCAGCATCCCCCAAAGGGGTAATGAAAAACTGTTTTTT

j_gene: TRBJ2-3
v_gene: TRBV6-6
d_gene: .
abundance: .
CDR3aa: CASSSSAVSTDTQYF
CDR3nt: TGTGCCAGCAGTTCCTCGGCGGTTAGCACAGATACGCAGTATTTT

j_gene: TRBJ1-6
v_gene: TRBV19
d_gene: TRBD1
abundance: .
CDR3aa: CASSKTGTGSSYNSPLHF
CDR3nt: TGTGCCAGTAGTAAAACCGGGACAGGTAGCTCCTATAATTCACCCCTCCACTTT

j_gene: TRBJ1-5
v_gene: TRBV2
d_gene: .
abundance: .
CDR3aa: CASRFRVGGNQPQHF
CDR3nt: TGTGCCAGCAGATTCAGGGTTGGGGGCAATCAGCCCCAGCATTTT

j_gene: TRBJ2-7
v_gene: TRBV27
d_gene: .
abundance: .
CDR3aa: CASSFLGSSGEQYF
CDR3nt: TGTGCCAGCAGTTTCCTCGGGAGCTCCGGCGAGCAGTACTTC

j_gene: TRBJ1-3
v_gene: TRBV2
d_gene: TRBD1
abundance: .
CDR3aa: CASSRQGAKSGNTIYF
CDR3nt: TGTGCCAGCAGTAGACAGGGGGCGAAGTCTGGAAACACCATATATTTT

j_gene: TRBJ1-1
v_gene: TRBV24-1
d_gene: TRBD1
abundance: .
CDR3aa: CATSDLTFTGGAFF
CDR3nt: TGTGCCACCAGTGACCTCACATTCACAGGGGGAGCTTTCTTT

j_gene: TRBJ2-1
v_gene: TRBV24-1
d_gene: TRBD1
abundance: .
CDR3aa: CATSDLSQGAGEQFF
CDR3nt: TGTGCCACCAGTGATTTGTCGCAGGGGGCAGGGGAGCAGTTCTTC

j_gene: TRBJ2-5
v_gene: TRBV7-2
d_gene: TRBD1
abundance: .
CDR3aa: CASSSRGTDQETQYF
CDR3nt: TGTGCCAGCAGCTCCCGAGGGACAGATCAAGAGACCCAGTACTTC

j_gene: TRBJ2-7
v_gene: TRBV5-5
d_gene: TRBD2
abundance: .
CDR3aa: CASSPLSALAASYEQYF
CDR3nt: TGTGCCAGCAGCCCACTAAGCGCGCTAGCGGCCTCCTACGAGCAGTACTTC

j_gene: TRBJ2-4
v_gene: TRBV5-1
d_gene: TRBD1
abundance: .
CDR3aa: CASSLETGGRNIQYF
CDR3nt: TGCGCCAGCAGCTTGGAGACAGGGGGGAGAAACATTCAGTACTTC

j_gene: TRBJ2-5
v_gene: TRBV5-8
d_gene: .
abundance: .
CDR3aa: CASSHRDTKETQYF
CDR3nt: TGTGCCAGCAGCCACCGGGACACTAAAGAGACCCAGTACTTC

j_gene: TRBJ2-5
v_gene: TRBV25-1
d_gene: TRBD2
abundance: .
CDR3aa: CASSEEGSGSRQETQYF
CDR3nt: TGTGCCAGCAGTGAAGAAGGTAGCGGGAGTCGGCAAGAGACCCAGTACTTC

j_gene: TRBJ2-1
v_gene: TRBV3-1/TRBV3-2
d_gene: TRBD1
abundance: .
CDR3aa: CASSQDRGRNNEQFF
CDR3nt: TGTGCCAGCAGCCAAGATAGGGGGCGTAACAATGAGCAGTTCTTC